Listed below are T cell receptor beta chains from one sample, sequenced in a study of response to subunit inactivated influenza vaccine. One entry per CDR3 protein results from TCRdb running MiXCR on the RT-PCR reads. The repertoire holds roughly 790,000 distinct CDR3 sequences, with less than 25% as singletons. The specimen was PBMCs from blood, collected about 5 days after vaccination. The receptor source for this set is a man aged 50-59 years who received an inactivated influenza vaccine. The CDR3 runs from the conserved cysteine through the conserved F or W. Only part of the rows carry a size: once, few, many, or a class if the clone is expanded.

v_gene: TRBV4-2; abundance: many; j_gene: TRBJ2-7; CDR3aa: CASSQETGYEQYF
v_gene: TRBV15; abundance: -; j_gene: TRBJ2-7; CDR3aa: CATSRDKGSSYEQYF
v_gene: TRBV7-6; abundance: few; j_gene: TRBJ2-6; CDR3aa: CASSPFRQDRSSGANVLTF
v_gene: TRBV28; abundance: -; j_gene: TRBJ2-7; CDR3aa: CASSLFLGTAYEQYF
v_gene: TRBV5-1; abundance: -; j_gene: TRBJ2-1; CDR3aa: CASSRDRESSYNEQFF
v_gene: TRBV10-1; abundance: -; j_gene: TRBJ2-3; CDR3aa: CASSEKVASLADTQYF
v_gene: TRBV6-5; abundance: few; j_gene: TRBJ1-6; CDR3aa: CASSYTKGLPDSPLHF
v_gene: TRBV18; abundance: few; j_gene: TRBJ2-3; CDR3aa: CASSPGGARADTQYF
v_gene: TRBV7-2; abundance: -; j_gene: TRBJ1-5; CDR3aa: CASSLSSGALNQPQHF
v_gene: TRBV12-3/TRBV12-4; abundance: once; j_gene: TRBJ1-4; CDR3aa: CASTPGDGSNEKLFF
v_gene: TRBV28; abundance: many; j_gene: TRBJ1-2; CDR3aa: CASMSPTRNYGYTF
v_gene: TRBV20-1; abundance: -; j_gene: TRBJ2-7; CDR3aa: CSASKQGAREQYF
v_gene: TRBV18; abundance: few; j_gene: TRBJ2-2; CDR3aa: CASSGLAYGGELFF
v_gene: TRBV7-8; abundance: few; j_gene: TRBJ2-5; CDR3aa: CASSFRDRGETQYF
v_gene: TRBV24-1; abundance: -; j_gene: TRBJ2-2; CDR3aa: CATSARTNTGELFF
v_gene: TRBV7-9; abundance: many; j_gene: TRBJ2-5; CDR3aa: CASSSGLAGVREETQYF
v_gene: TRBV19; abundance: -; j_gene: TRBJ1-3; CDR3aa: CASIKDLGNTIYF
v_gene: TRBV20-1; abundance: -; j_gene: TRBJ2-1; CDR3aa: CSAWDSSGIHSYNEQFF
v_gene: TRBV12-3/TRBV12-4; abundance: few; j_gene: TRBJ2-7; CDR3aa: CASSFPTPSYEQYF
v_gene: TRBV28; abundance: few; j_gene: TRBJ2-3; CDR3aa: CASRTGLANTDTQYF
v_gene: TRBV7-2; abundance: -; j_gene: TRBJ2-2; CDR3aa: CASSLASAAGELFF
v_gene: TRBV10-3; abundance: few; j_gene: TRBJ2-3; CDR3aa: CAITQGIGTDTQYF
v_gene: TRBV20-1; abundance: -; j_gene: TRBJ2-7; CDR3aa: CSARDQDRWGRYEQYF
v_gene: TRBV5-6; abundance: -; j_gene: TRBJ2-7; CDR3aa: CASSSGPTRSYEQYF
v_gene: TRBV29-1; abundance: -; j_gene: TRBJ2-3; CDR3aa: CSVETGTVTDTQYF
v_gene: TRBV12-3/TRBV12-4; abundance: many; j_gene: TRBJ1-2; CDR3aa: CASSSTQPGRQDGYTF
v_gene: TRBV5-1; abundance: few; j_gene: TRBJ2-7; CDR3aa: CASRTSGQSGYEQYF
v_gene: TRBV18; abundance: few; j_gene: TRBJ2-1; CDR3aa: CASSPAVLANEQFF
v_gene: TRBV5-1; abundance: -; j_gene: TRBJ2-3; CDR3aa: CASSSRGIVDTQYF
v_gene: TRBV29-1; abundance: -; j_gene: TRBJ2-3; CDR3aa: CSTGTDTQYF
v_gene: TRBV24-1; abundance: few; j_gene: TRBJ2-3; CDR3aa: CATGETGRADTQYF
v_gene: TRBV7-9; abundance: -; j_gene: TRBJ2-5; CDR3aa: CASSLTPAYQETQYF
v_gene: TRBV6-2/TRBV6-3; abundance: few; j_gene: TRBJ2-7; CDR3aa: CASSKLAGGPYEQYF
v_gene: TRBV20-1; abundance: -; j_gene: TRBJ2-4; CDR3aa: CSASSMGGRVGNIQYF
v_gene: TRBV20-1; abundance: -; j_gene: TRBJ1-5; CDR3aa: CSARGRPSGSNQPQHF
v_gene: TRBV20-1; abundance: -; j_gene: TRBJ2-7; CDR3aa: CSCGQAPGYEQYF
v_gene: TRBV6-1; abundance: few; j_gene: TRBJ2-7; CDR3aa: CASSATSGMGEQYF
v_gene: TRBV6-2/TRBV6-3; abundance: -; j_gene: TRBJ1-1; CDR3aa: CASSYGVEFTEAFF
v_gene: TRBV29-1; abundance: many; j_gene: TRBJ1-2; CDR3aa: CSVVKQYYGYTF
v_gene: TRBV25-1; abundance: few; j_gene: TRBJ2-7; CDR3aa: CASSVGPITYEQYF
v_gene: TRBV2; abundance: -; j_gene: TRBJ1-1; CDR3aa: CASTPTGRLGMNTEAFF
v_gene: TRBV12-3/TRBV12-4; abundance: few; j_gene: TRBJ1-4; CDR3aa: CASRPGTGGVDRRKLFF
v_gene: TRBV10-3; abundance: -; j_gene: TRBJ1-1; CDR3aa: CAIGYRGMNTEAFF
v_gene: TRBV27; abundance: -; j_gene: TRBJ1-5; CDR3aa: CASSLSGAGTNQPQHF
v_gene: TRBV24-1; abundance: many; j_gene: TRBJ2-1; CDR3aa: CATSDWASGIGEQFF
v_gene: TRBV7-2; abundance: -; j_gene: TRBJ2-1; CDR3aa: CASSSRTSGRAREQFF
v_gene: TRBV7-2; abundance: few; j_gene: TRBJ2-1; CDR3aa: CASSYEQFF
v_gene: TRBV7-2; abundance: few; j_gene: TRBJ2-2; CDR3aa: CASSLGRVGELFF
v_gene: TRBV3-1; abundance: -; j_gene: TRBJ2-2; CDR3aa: CASSRTGIGELFF
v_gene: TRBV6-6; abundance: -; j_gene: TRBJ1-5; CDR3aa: CAGGPGAYQPHHF
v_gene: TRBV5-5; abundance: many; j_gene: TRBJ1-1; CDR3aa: CASSLATGGTTEAFF
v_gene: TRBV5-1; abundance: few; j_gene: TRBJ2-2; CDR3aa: CASSPHTSAGTGELFF
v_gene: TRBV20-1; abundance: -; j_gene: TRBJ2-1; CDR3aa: CSARATASYNEQFF
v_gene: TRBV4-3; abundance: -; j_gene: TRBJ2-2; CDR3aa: CASSRGLADQTGELFF
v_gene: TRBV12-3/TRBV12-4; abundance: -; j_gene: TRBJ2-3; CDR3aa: CASSLSGASLDTQYF